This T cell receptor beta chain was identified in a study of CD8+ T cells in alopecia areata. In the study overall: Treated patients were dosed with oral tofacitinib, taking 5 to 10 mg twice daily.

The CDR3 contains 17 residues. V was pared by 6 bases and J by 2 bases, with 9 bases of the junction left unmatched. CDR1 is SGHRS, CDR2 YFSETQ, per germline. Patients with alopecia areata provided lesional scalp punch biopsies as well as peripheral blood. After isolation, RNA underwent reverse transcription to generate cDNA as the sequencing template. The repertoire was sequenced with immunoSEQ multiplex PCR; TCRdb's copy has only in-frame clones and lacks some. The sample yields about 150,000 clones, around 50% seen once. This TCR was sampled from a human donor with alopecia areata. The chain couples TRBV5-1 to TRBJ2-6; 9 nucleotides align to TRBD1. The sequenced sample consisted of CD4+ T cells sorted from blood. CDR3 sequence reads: CASIRGDRVPGANVLTF. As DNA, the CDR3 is TGCGCCAGCATCAGGGGGGACAGGGTTCCTGGGGCCAACGTCCTGACTTTC.